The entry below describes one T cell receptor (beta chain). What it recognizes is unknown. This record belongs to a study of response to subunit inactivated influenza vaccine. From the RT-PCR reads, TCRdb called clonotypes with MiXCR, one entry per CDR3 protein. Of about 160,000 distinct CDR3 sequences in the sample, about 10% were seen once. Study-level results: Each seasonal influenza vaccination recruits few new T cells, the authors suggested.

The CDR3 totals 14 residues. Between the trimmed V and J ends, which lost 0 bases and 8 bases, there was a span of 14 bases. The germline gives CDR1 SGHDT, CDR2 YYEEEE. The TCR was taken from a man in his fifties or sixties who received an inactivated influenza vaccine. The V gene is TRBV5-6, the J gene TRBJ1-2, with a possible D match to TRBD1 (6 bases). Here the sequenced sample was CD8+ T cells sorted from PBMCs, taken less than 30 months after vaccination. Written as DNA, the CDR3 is TGTGCCAGCAGCTTGGAGACAGGAGTGGGGGGCTACACCTTC. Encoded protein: CASSLETGVGGYTF.